These 14 T cell receptor beta chains came from one sample sequenced in a study of blood T cell repertoires in COVID-19. Sequencing used immunoSEQ multiplex PCR; TCRdb keeps in-frame clones, though not all of them. The data contain approximately 280,000 clones, around 91% of them singletons. Sequenced material: peripheral blood. The source of these receptors is a woman aged 55-75 years with acute or convalescent COVID-19.

In this sample, this clone turned up once. The V and J genes are TRBV5-1 and TRBJ2-3, with 11 bases that match TRBD1. The V gene end was trimmed by 1 base and the J gene end by 4 bases; junction bases not matched to a gene: 8. Germline CDR1 is SGHRS and CDR2 is YFSETQ. This CDR3 contains 17 residues. CDR3 bases: TGCGCCAGCAGCTTGACTCGGACAGGGGGCAGCGCAGATACGCAGTATTTT. Amino acids: CASSLTRTGGSADTQYF.

The chain uses TRBV7-8 and TRBJ1-6; tentatively, D is TRBD1 (5 bases). Germline loops: CDR1 SGHVS, CDR2 FQNEAQ. The CDR3 runs to 13 residues. V dropped 2 bases and J dropped 14 bases, with 13 bases sitting between them. CDR3 nucleotides: TGTGCCAGCAGCTTAAACCTGGCGGGGGCCCTCCACTTT. It is translated as CASSLNLAGALHF.

This clone was detected a few times. The chain links TRBV5-1 to TRBJ2-2; 9 bases map to TRBD2. Trimming took 1 base from V and 2 from J; bases not matched to a gene: 9. The CDR3 totals 18 residues. Per the germline V gene, CDR1 is SGHRS and CDR2 is YFSETQ. CDR3 residues: CASSLHSGGPLNTGELFF. The CDR3 nucleotides are TGCGCCAGCAGCTTGCATAGCGGGGGTCCTCTTAACACCGGGGAGCTGTTTTTT.

The chain carries TRBV4-2 and TRBJ1-2, with a tentative D call TRBD1 (6 bases). The CDR3 runs to 14 residues. V lost 4 bases and J 2 bases, leaving 11 bases between the germline ends. Germline assignment: CDR1 LGHNA and CDR2 YNFKEQ. The CDR3 spells CASSPGGQNYGYTF. CDR3 DNA sequence: TGTGCCAGCAGCCCCGGGGGGCAAAACTATGGCTACACCTTC.

The V gene is TRBV10-3, the J gene TRBJ1-2, with 10 bases fitting TRBD1. The CDR3 runs to 14 residues. With V trimmed by 4 bases and J by 6 bases, 5 bases remained unmatched. The germline V gene encodes CDR1 ENHRY and CDR2 SYGVKD. CDR3 sequence: CAISAAGTGDGYTF. The CDR3 DNA reads as TGTGCCATCAGTGCCGCCGGGACAGGGGATGGCTACACCTTC.

The chain couples TRBV4-3 to TRBJ2-2; the D is unclear. The V gene's germline CDR1 is LGHNA and CDR2 YSLEER. The V end lost 0 bases, the J end lost 1 base, and 9 bases lay between the germline ends. This CDR3 comprises 16 residues. CDR3 coding DNA: TGCGCCAGCAGCCAAGACGAGCAACTGAACACCGGGGAGCTGTTTTTT. Translating it yields CASSQDEQLNTGELFF.

This chain connects TRBV20-1 to TRBJ2-7, with TRBD2 matching over 8 bases. V dropped 3 bases and J dropped 6; count of bases not matched to a gene: 10. In germline, CDR1 is DFQATT, CDR2 SNEGSKA (reference sequence). This CDR3 region has 14 residues. CDR3 DNA: TGCAGTGCTAGTTTAGCGGGACCGCCGGGCGAGCAGTACTTC. Translation: CSASLAGPPGEQYF.

The genes are TRBV14 and TRBJ2-1, with D maybe TRBD2 (5 bases). The length of the CDR3 is 18 residues. In germline, CDR1 is SGHDN, CDR2 FVKESK. V gave up 0 bases and J gave up 2 bases, with 17 bases separating them. CDR3 residues: CASSQEMAGWLAYNEQFF. The CDR3 DNA follows: TGTGCCAGCAGCCAAGAGATGGCGGGTTGGTTAGCCTACAATGAGCAGTTCTTC.

The rearrangement links TRBV30 to TRBJ1-1; 7 nucleotides match TRBD1. The germline V gene encodes CDR1 GTSNPN and CDR2 SVGIG (reference sequence). The V and J ends lost 8 bases and 5 bases, in that order; junction bases with no gene match: 11. The CDR3 is made up of 13 amino acids. DNA for the CDR3: TGTGCCCTGGAACTCCAGGGGGGTACTGAAGCTTTCTTT. Protein sequence: CALELQGGTEAFF.

The genes are TRBV29-1 and TRBJ1-4; the D gene is possibly TRBD1 (5 bases). The CDR3 sequence is 12 residues long. Trimming left V 4 bases short and J 6 bases short, with 9 bases between. The germline V gene has CDR1 SQVTM and CDR2 ANQGSEA. This chain's CDR3 is CSVAQGDEKLFF. The DNA of the CDR3 is TGCAGCGTTGCCCAGGGCGATGAAAAACTGTTTTTT.

V is TRBV5-1 and J is TRBJ2-5; 10 bases match TRBD1. Trimming cost V 4 bases and J 5 bases; bases outside gene matches: 5. The CDR3 spans 14 residues. From germline, CDR1 is SGHRS and CDR2 YFSETQ. The CDR3 region is CASSDRGRSETQYF. The DNA of the CDR3 is TGCGCCAGCAGCGACAGGGGGCGTTCGGAGACCCAGTACTTC.

The chain recombines TRBV9 with TRBJ1-2, with no clear D. The V gene lost 3 bases and the J gene lost 1 base, with 19 bases spanning the gap. Germline-derived CDR1 and CDR2 are SGDLS and YYNGEE. The CDR3 sequence is 17 residues long. The CDR3 nucleotides are TGTGCCAGCAGCGCCCGTGCCCAGGCCCCCATTAACTATGGCTACACCTTC. Translation: CASSARAQAPINYGYTF.

The chain links TRBV7-2 to TRBJ1-2; TRBD1 matches 7 bases. This CDR3 contains 15 residues. Germline loops: CDR1 SGHTA, CDR2 FQGNSA. V shed 2 bases, J shed 3 bases, and the junction held 6 bases outside the gene matches. CDR3 in DNA: TGTGCCAGCAGCTTATCTTACAGGGGATACTATGGCTACACCTTC. Its protein product is CASSLSYRGYYGYTF.

The chain has TRBV28 and TRBJ1-1, with 8 bases matching TRBD1. Germline assignment: CDR1 MDHEN and CDR2 SYDVKM. V trimming: 4 bases; J trimming: 4 bases; junction bases outside the gene matches: 8. The CDR3 is made up of 15 amino acids. The CDR3 region has the DNA TGTGCCAGCAGTTCCCTCAGGGGGCGGAGCACTGAAGCTTTCTTT. The encoded protein is CASSSLRGRSTEAFF.